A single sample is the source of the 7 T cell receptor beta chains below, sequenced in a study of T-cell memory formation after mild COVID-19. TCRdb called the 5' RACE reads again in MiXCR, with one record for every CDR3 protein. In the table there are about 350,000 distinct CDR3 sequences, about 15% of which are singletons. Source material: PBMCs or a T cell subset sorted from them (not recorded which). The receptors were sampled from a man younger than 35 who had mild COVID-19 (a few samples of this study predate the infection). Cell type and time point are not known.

The CDR3 coding sequence is TGTGCCAGTAGTATAAGGAGCTATGGCTACACCTTC. Amino acids: CASSIRSYGYTF. The chain has TRBV19 and TRBJ1-2; no firm D call. Germline CDR1 and CDR2: LNHDA and SQIVND (reference sequence). There are 12 residues in the CDR3. Trimming stripped 2 bases from V and 4 bases from J, with 5 bases between.

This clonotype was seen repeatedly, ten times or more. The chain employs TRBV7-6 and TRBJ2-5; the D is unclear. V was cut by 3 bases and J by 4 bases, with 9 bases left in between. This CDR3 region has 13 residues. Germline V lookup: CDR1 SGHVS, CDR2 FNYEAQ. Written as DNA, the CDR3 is TGTGCCAGCAGCTTGGCTGCCGTAGAGACCCAGTACTTC. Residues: CASSLAAVETQYF.

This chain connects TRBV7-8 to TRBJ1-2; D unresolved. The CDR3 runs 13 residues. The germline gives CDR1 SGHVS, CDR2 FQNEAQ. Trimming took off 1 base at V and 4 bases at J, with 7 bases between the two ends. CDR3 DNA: TGTGCCAGCAGCTTAGACGGCTTCTATGGCTACACCTTC. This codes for CASSLDGFYGYTF. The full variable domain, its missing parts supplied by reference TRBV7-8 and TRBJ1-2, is GAGVSQSPRYKVAKRGQDVALRCDPISGHVSLFWYQQALGQGPEFLTYFQNEAQLDKSGLPSDRFFAERPEGSVSTLKIQRTQQEDSAVYLCASSLDGFYGYTFGSGTRLTVV.

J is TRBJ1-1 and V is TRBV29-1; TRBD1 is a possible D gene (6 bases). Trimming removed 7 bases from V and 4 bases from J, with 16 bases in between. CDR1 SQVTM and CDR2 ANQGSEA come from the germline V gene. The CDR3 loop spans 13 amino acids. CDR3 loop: CSAEQGTSTEAFF. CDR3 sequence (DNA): TGCAGCGCTGAGCAGGGGACGAGCACTGAAGCTTTCTTT.

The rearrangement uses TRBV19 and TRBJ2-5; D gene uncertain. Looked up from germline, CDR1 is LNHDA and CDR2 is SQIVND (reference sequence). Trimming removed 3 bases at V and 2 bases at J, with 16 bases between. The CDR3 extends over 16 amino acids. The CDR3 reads CASSIGSTKGQETQYF. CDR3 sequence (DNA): TGTGCCAGTAGTATTGGCTCCACCAAGGGACAAGAGACCCAGTACTTC. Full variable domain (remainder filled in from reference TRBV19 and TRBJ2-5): DGGITQSPKYLFRKEGQNVTLSCEQNLNHDAMYWYRQDPGQGLRLIYYSQIVNDFQKGDIAEGYSVSREKKESFPLTVTSAQKNPTAFYLCASSIGSTKGQETQYFGPGTRLLVL.

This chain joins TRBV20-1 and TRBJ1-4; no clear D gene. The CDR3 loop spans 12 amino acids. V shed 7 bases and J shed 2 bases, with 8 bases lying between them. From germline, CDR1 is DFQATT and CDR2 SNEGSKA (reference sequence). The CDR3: CSVPATNEKLFF. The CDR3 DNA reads TGCAGTGTCCCTGCTACTAATGAAAAACTGTTTTTT.

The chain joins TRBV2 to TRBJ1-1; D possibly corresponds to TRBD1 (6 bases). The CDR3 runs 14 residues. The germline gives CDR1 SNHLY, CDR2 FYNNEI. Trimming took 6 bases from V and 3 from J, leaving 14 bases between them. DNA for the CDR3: TGTGCCAGCAGAGACCCGGACAGATACACTGAAGCTTTCTTT. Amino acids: CASRDPDRYTEAFF. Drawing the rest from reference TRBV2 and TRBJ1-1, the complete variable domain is EPEVTQTPSHQVTQMGQEVILRCVPISNHLYFYWYRQILGQKVEFLVSFYNNEISEKSEIFDDQFSVERPDGSNFTLKIRSTKLEDSAMYFCASRDPDRYTEAFFGQGTRLTVV.